These 19 T cell receptor beta chains share one sample of origin, sequenced in a study of control samples from healthy donors and cancer patients (TCRdb year 2020). Library prep was done by the immunoSEQ multiplex PCR assay. As stored in TCRdb, this immuneACCESS dataset retains in-frame rearrangements with V and J assigned. A fraction of the clones does not appear; measured against another copy, unresolved V genes explain less than half of the discrepancy, and the remainder lacks a known reason. The sample table contains under 150,000 clones; only one count was recorded for around 90% of them. The ten largest clones take up over 4.5% of the sample. The sample comprised blood. Receptor source: a man aged 30 to 39 in good health.

The chain employs TRBV5-4 and TRBJ2-7, with a tentative D call TRBD1 (6 bases). CDR1 SGHNT and CDR2 YYREEE come from the germline V gene (reference sequence). The CDR3 runs 16 residues. Trimming took off 1 base at V and 2 bases at J, with 16 bases between the two ends. The CDR3 DNA reads as TGTGCCAGCAGCTTGATTTGTAGAGGGGGACCCTACGAGCAGTACTTC. Translating it yields CASSLICRGGPYEQYF.

The rearrangement uses TRBV6-2 or TRBV6-3 and TRBJ2-1; TRBD2 is a possible D gene (6 bases). The germline V and J ends were trimmed by 5 bases and 15 bases, with 14 bases remaining between them. The CDR3 loop spans 11 amino acids. Germline V gives CDR1 MNHEY, CDR2 SVGEGT. In DNA, the CDR3 is TGTGCCAGCAGTACGGGGGACCGGGCGTTCTTC. Its protein is CASSTGDRAFF.

This clone came up a few times. The chain couples TRBV14 to TRBJ2-7; TRBD1 agrees at 8 bases. After removal of 4 bases from V and 2 bases from J, the junction contained 4 bases not matched to a gene. CDR3 length: 14 residues. CDR1 is SGHDN, CDR2 FVKESK, per germline. The CDR3 DNA reads as TGTGCCAGCAGCCCGGACAGGGCGACCTACGAGCAGTACTTC. This encodes CASSPDRATYEQYF.

J is TRBJ1-2 and V is TRBV15, with D unclear. This CDR3 has 13 residues. Trimming took off 4 bases at V and 8 bases at J, with 14 bases between the two ends. Germline V gene data show CDR1 as LNHNV and CDR2 as YYDKDF (reference sequence). This chain's CDR3 is CATSKQTRAGYTF. In DNA form, the CDR3 reads TGTGCCACCAGCAAACAAACTAGGGCAGGCTACACCTTC.

The gene calls are TRBV4-2 and TRBJ1-1; 7 bases are shared with TRBD1. This CDR3 is 16 amino acids long. With 4 bases clipped from V and 0 bases from J, the junction kept 8 bases outside the gene matches. Germline values: CDR1 LGHNA, CDR2 YNFKEQ. CDR3 residues: CASSPSTGQMNTEAFF. DNA of the CDR3: TGTGCCAGCAGCCCCTCCACGGGACAGATGAACACTGAAGCTTTCTTT.

The CDR3 region is CASSVDVQETQYF. In nucleotides, the CDR3 is TGTGCCAGCAGCGTAGACGTACAAGAGACCCAGTACTTC. V is TRBV9 and J is TRBJ2-5, with D unresolved. Per germline, CDR1 SGDLS and CDR2 YYNGEE. The CDR3 consists of 13 residues. V was trimmed by 0 bases and J by 2 bases, leaving 5 bases between them.

This chain uses TRBV9 with TRBJ2-1, with TRBD2 identical over 8 bases. CDR1 is SGDLS and CDR2 is YYNGEE in the germline V gene. J was trimmed by 6 bases and V by 0 bases; bases with no gene match: 5. The CDR3 is 15 residues long. CDR3 region: CASSVGRTSSNEQFF. The DNA for the CDR3 is TGTGCCAGCAGCGTAGGCCGGACTAGCAGCAATGAGCAGTTCTTC.

This clone came up once. The chain uses TRBV4-1 and TRBJ2-3; 12 positions match TRBD2. CDR1 is MGHRA, CDR2 YSYEKL, per germline. J was trimmed by 1 base and V by 4 bases; bases with no gene match: 3. The CDR3 loop spans 16 amino acids. The CDR3, as DNA: TGCGCCAGCAGCCGTCGACTAGCGGGGGGCACAGATACGCAGTATTTT. This codes for CASSRRLAGGTDTQYF.

The rearrangement uses TRBV9 and TRBJ2-1; 9 bases agree with TRBD2. The CDR3 spans 17 residues. J gave up 2 bases and V 0 bases, and 6 bases lay outside the gene matches. The germline CDR1 and CDR2 sequences are SGDLS and YYNGEE. The CDR3 DNA reads as TGTGCCAGCAGCGTAGGTAGTAGCGGGGGACCCTACAATGAGCAGTTCTTC. Translated: CASSVGSSGGPYNEQFF. Drawing the rest from reference TRBV9 and TRBJ2-1, the complete variable domain is DSGVTQTPKHLITATGQRVTLRCSPRSGDLSVYWYQQSLDQGLQFLIQYYNGEERAKGNILERFSAQQFPDLHSELNLSSLELGDSALYFCASSVGSSGGPYNEQFFGPGTRLTVL.

This sequence joins TRBV2 and TRBJ2-2, with D perhaps TRBD1 (5 bases). From germline, CDR1 is SNHLY and CDR2 FYNNEI. V gave up 0 bases and J gave up 6 bases, with 14 bases separating them. The CDR3 has 16 residues. The CDR3 protein is CASSEALVAGPGELFF. In nucleotides, the CDR3 is TGTGCCAGCAGTGAAGCGCTTGTCGCAGGGCCCGGGGAGCTGTTTTTT. Full variable domain (rest looked up from reference TRBV2 and TRBJ2-2): EPEVTQTPSHQVTQMGQEVILRCVPISNHLYFYWYRQILGQKVEFLVSFYNNEISEKSEIFDDQFSVERPDGSNFTLKIRSTKLEDSAMYFCASSEALVAGPGELFFGEGSRLTVL.

The chain carries TRBV13 and TRBJ2-7; possible D gene TRBD1, 5 bases. Germline V gene data show CDR1 as PRHDT and CDR2 as FYEKMQ (reference sequence). V lost 4 bases and J lost 3, with 16 bases in between. The CDR3 is made up of 15 amino acids. CDR3 region: CASSSLGQADYEQYF. The CDR3 DNA reads as TGTGCCAGCAGCTCCCTGGGGCAGGCTGACTACGAGCAGTACTTC.

The V gene is TRBV12-5, the J gene TRBJ2-4; possible D gene TRBD1, 5 bases. Trimming took 10 bases from V and 0 from J, leaving 13 bases between them. CDR1 and CDR2 (germline): LGHNT, FRNRAP. The CDR3 length is 14 residues. CDR3 nucleotides: TGTGCTACTGGGGCCCGAATAGCCAAAAACATTCAGTACTTC. As protein: CATGARIAKNIQYF.

This sequence joins TRBV12-3 or TRBV12-4 and TRBJ2-7; possibly TRBD1 for D (5 bases). This CDR3 has 11 residues. Trimming pared 6 bases from V and 4 bases from J, leaving 7 bases between. CDR3: CASRSGYEQYF. DNA of the CDR3: TGTGCCAGCAGGTCAGGGTACGAGCAGTACTTC.

The chain combines TRBV12-3 or TRBV12-4 with TRBJ2-2, with D hard to call. With 7 bases removed from V and 8 bases from J, the gap between germline ends came to 14 bases. CDR3 length: 13 residues. CDR3 residues: CASIDPPGGELFF. DNA for the CDR3: TGTGCCAGCATAGATCCGCCTGGGGGGGAGCTGTTTTTT.

In the case of this clone: The sample carries other DNA sequences with the same CDR3. V gene TRBV29-1 combines with J gene TRBJ2-7, with a possible D match to TRBD2 (5 bases). The CDR3 runs 12 residues. V lost 4 bases and J 2 bases, leaving 9 bases between the germline ends. Germline V gene data show CDR1 as SQVTM and CDR2 as ANQGSEA. CDR3 amino acids: CSVGGGTYEQYF. CDR3 nucleotide sequence: TGCAGCGTTGGTGGAGGAACCTACGAGCAGTACTTC.

The chain has TRBV2 and TRBJ2-2, with D perhaps matching TRBD2 (6 bases). Looked up from germline, CDR1 is SNHLY and CDR2 is FYNNEI. This CDR3 spans 16 amino acids. V lost 6 bases, J lost 0 bases, and 14 bases lay in between. CDR3 sequence: CASRPGLLANTGELFF. CDR3 coding DNA: TGTGCCAGCAGACCGGGACTGCTCGCGAACACCGGGGAGCTGTTTTTT.

This sequence joins TRBV14 and TRBJ2-3; D is possibly TRBD1 (6 bases). The V gene lost 0 bases and the J gene lost 0 bases, with 13 bases spanning the gap. The CDR3 covers 17 residues. Germline V gives CDR1 SGHDN, CDR2 FVKESK. Written as DNA, the CDR3 is TGTGCCAGCAGCCAAGATCTGCGAGGACAGAGCACAGATACGCAGTATTTT. Translated, it gives CASSQDLRGQSTDTQYF.

V and J are TRBV12-3 or TRBV12-4 and TRBJ1-2; unclear D gene. V lost 6 bases, J lost 4 bases, and 9 bases lay in between. The CDR3 extends over 12 amino acids. The CDR3 DNA reads TGTGCCAGCAGCGTCGCCCTCTATGGCTACACCTTC. This codes for CASSVALYGYTF.

This clone has only one observation. The chain uses TRBV6-2 or TRBV6-3 and TRBJ1-5, with no clear D. V lost 4 bases and J lost 3, with 13 bases in between. Germline V gene data show CDR1 as MNHEY and CDR2 as SVGEGT. The CDR3 is 15 residues long. Written as DNA, the CDR3 is TGTGCCAGCAGTTCCACAGCGCTAGACAATCAGCCCCAGCATTTT. Protein sequence: CASSSTALDNQPQHF.